Below, 16 T cell receptor beta chains from the same sample are listed, as sequenced in a study of spatial heterogeneity in lung cancer. Described time point: sample taken at primary tumor resection. TCRdb reprocessed the 5' RACE reads with MiXCR, giving one entry per CDR3 protein. The sample includes some 97,000 distinct CDR3 sequences, around 4.3% of them seen just once. No cognate antigen is known for these TCRs. Overall study results and limits: Tracking of tumor mutation counts was seen in expanded intratumoral alpha and beta TCR counts.

Sequenced here: lung tumor tissue, sampled at surgery. The source of these receptors is a male donor with early-stage non-small cell lung cancer.

In regard to this clonotype: Given a much more abundant clone one base away, this may be a read error. The chain links TRBV12-3 or TRBV12-4 to TRBJ1-2, with a tentative D call TRBD1 (6 bases). CDR3 size: 14 residues. In DNA form, the CDR3 reads TGTGCCAGCAGTTCCTCTGGGGGCGCCTATGTCTACACCTTC. The encoded protein is CASSSSGGAYVYTF.

This clonotype was seen ten or more times. The chain couples TRBV28 to TRBJ2-6; no clear D gene. The CDR3 length is 14 residues. V was clipped by 6 bases and J by 1 base, with 7 bases between them. Germline assignment: CDR1 MDHEN and CDR2 SYDVKM. CDR3: CASSRTSGANVLTF. CDR3 DNA: TGTGCCAGCAGCCGAACGTCTGGGGCCAACGTCCTGACTTTC.

V gene TRBV6-5 combines with J gene TRBJ2-3, with TRBD2 as a possible D gene (6 bases). In germline, CDR1 is MNHEY, CDR2 SVGAGI. V lost 6 bases and J 1 base, leaving 11 bases between the germline ends. The CDR3 has 14 residues. The CDR3 is CASSSGLRTDTQYF. The CDR3, as DNA: TGTGCCAGCAGCTCAGGACTACGCACAGATACGCAGTATTTT.

This clonotype was counted between two and nine times. CDR3 region: CASSSWTSGGFYNEQFF. The CDR3 DNA is TGTGCCAGCAGCTCCTGGACTAGCGGGGGCTTTTACAATGAGCAGTTCTTC. The J gene is TRBJ2-1, the V gene TRBV11-2, with 13 bases identical to TRBD2. Germline V lookup: CDR1 SGHAT, CDR2 FQNNGV. V shed 4 bases, J shed 4 bases, and the junction held 7 bases outside the gene matches. The CDR3 runs 17 residues. Looking up the rest from reference TRBV11-2 and TRBJ2-1 gives the full variable domain: EAGVAQSPRYKIIEKRQSVAFWCNPISGHATLYWYQQILGQGPKLLIQFQNNGVVDDSQLPKDRFSAERLKGVDSTLKIQPAKLEDSAVYLCASSSWTSGGFYNEQFFGPGTRLTVL.

This clonotype was observed many times. The chain recombines TRBV19 with TRBJ2-2; TRBD2 might be the D (5 bases). The germline V and J ends were trimmed by 6 bases and 0 bases, with 17 bases remaining between them. Germline V CDR1 and CDR2: LNHDA, SQIVND (reference sequence). The CDR3 totals 17 residues. The CDR3, as DNA: TGTGCCAGTAGCCCCCAATCGGGATTTGCGAACACCGGGGAGCTGTTTTTT. It is translated as CASSPQSGFANTGELFF.

This clonotype was seen more than once but under ten times. CDR3 nucleotides: TGTGCCAGCAGTGGAGGCAGGGGATCCGAGCAGTACTTC. Translating gives CASSGGRGSEQYF. The rearrangement joins TRBV2 to TRBJ2-7; the D gene is possibly TRBD1 (6 bases). The V end was cut by 4 bases, the J end by 6 bases, with 13 bases between. This CDR3 comprises 13 residues. CDR1 and CDR2 from the germline V gene are SNHLY and FYNNEI.

This clonotype has a count of ten or more. This chain links TRBV3-1 with TRBJ2-7; D is perhaps TRBD1 (6 bases). Germline V gene data show CDR1 as LGHDT and CDR2 as YNNKEL (reference sequence). The CDR3 spans 13 residues. With 0 bases removed from V and 4 bases from J, the gap between germline ends came to 7 bases. In DNA form, the CDR3 reads TGTGCCAGCAGCCAAGAAGGGGGTTACGAGCAGTACTTC. Protein: CASSQEGGYEQYF.

At least ten counts were recorded for this clonotype. The V and J genes are TRBV20-1 and TRBJ2-1; 8 bases align to TRBD1. The CDR3 length is 15 residues. Trimming at V came to 4 bases and at J to 6 bases, leaving 11 bases not matched to a gene. CDR1 and CDR2 (germline): DFQATT, SNEGSKA (reference sequence). The CDR3 DNA is TGCAGTGCTACACAAAGACAGGGGTTTGCCAATGAGCAGTTCTTC. Translated, it gives CSATQRQGFANEQFF.

This clonotype was observed at least ten times. The chain couples TRBV4-1 to TRBJ2-5; a possible D gene is TRBD2 (6 bases). Germline loops: CDR1 MGHRA, CDR2 YSYEKL. The V end was cut by 4 bases, the J end by 2 bases, with 17 bases between. This CDR3 spans 16 amino acids. CDR3: CASSPRIAEGQETQYF. The CDR3 nucleotides are TGCGCCAGCAGCCCCCGAATAGCGGAGGGACAAGAGACCCAGTACTTC.

This clonotype showed up many times. The V and J genes are TRBV11-2 and TRBJ1-6, with TRBD1 matching 9 bases. The germline V gene encodes CDR1 SGHAT and CDR2 FQNNGV. V was pared by 4 bases and J by 10 bases, with 5 bases of the junction left unmatched. The CDR3 is 14 residues long. CDR3 protein: CASSSDRGRSPLHF. CDR3 sequence (DNA): TGTGCCAGCAGCTCAGACAGGGGGAGGTCACCCCTCCACTTT.

This chain joins TRBV29-1 and TRBJ2-7; D unresolved. Trimming removed 5 bases at V and 7 bases at J, with 15 bases between. Per germline, CDR1 SQVTM and CDR2 ANQGSEA. The CDR3 covers 12 residues. The CDR3 here is CSVSEGLREQYF. As DNA, the CDR3 is TGCAGCGTTTCGGAAGGGTTGCGGGAGCAGTACTTC.

This clonotype was observed at least ten times. The chain carries TRBV4-1 and TRBJ2-2; no definite D call. Germline-derived CDR1 and CDR2 are MGHRA and YSYEKL. This CDR3 is built from 15 residues. Trimming removed 1 base from V and 6 bases from J, with 12 bases in between. CDR3 in DNA: TGCGCCAGCAGCCAAGTTTCCAGCCTTCCCGGGGAGCTGTTTTTT. It translates to CASSQVSSLPGELFF.

This clonotype was observed many times. The genes are TRBV5-1 and TRBJ2-7; D perhaps matches TRBD2 (6 bases). V dropped 0 bases and J dropped 5 bases, with 15 bases sitting between them. Germline V CDR1 and CDR2: SGHRS, YFSETQ. This CDR3 spans 15 amino acids. The CDR3 sequence: CASSLASRGIDEQYF. The DNA of the CDR3 is TGCGCCAGCAGCTTGGCATCGCGGGGCATCGACGAGCAGTACTTC.

This clonotype has at least ten counts. The V call is TRBV13, the J call TRBJ2-7; no definite D call. Germline V CDR1 and CDR2: PRHDT, FYEKMQ (reference sequence). The CDR3 length is 15 residues. The V and J ends lost 0 bases and 0 bases respectively, with 9 bases between them. The CDR3 region is CASSLGSENSYEQYF. CDR3 sequence (DNA): TGTGCCAGCAGCTTAGGTTCAGAAAACTCCTACGAGCAGTACTTC.

This clonotype showed up many times. The chain combines TRBV4-1 with TRBJ1-2, with D possibly matching TRBD1 (6 bases). Germline CDR1 and CDR2: MGHRA and YSYEKL. The V end lost 6 bases, the J end lost 2 bases, and 19 bases lay between the germline ends. The CDR3 contains 16 residues. The DNA for the CDR3 is TGCGCCAGCAGGGACCTTCTGGACAGACGGAACTATGGCTACACCTTC. Translated: CASRDLLDRRNYGYTF.

This clonotype has a count of ten or more. This chain joins TRBV6-1 and TRBJ1-1; D remains ambiguous. There are 13 residues in the CDR3. The V end lost 2 bases, the J end lost 5 bases, and 9 bases lay between the germline ends. The V gene's germline CDR1 is MNHNS and CDR2 SASEGT. The CDR3 DNA reads as TGTGCCAGCAGTGAATTGTATGGGACTGAAGCTTTCTTT. Amino acid sequence: CASSELYGTEAFF.